These 26 T cell receptor beta chains came from one sample sequenced in a study of blood T cell repertoires in COVID-19. Data came from immunoSEQ multiplex PCR; TCRdb stores just in-frame clones and leaves some out. The sample shows about 340,000 clones, 83% of them seen only once. The sequencing sample was made of peripheral blood. These receptors were collected from a man younger than 45 with active or convalescent COVID-19.

This clone was counted many times. Other DNA variants within this sample encode the same CDR3. J is TRBJ1-5 and V is TRBV30; 7 nucleotides match TRBD1. After removal of 1 base from V and 3 bases from J, the junction contained 3 bases not matched to a gene. The length of the CDR3 is 14 residues. Germline assignment: CDR1 GTSNPN and CDR2 SVGIG (reference sequence). The CDR3 nucleotides are TGTGCCTGGAGTGGGGGACAGTCCAATCAGCCCCAGCATTTT. It is translated as CAWSGGQSNQPQHF.

The J gene is TRBJ2-1, the V gene TRBV5-1, with D hard to call. The germline V and J ends were trimmed by 0 bases and 5 bases, with 12 bases remaining between them. The CDR3 is 15 residues long. The germline V gene encodes CDR1 SGHRS and CDR2 YFSETQ. The CDR3 sequence: CASSLASTPNNEQFF. CDR3 DNA: TGCGCCAGCAGCTTGGCCTCTACTCCAAACAATGAGCAGTTCTTC.

The V gene is TRBV19, the J gene TRBJ2-3; 12 bases agree with TRBD2. V was pared by 5 bases and J by 0 bases, with 3 bases of the junction left unmatched. The V gene's germline CDR1 is LNHDA and CDR2 SQIVND (reference sequence). The CDR3 is 16 residues long. The CDR3 is CASSPGLAGSTDTQYF. The CDR3 DNA reads as TGTGCCAGTAGTCCGGGACTAGCGGGCAGCACAGATACGCAGTATTTT.

The chain recombines TRBV7-8 with TRBJ1-5; TRBD1 might be the D (5 bases). Per the germline V gene, CDR1 is SGHVS and CDR2 is FQNEAQ. Deletions cut 1 base from V and 5 bases from J, with 9 bases between. There are 14 residues in the CDR3. The CDR3, as DNA: TGTGCCAGCAGCTTAGGGGGCAGTCATCAGCCCCAGCATTTT. It is translated as CASSLGGSHQPQHF.

The chain carries TRBV2 and TRBJ1-3, with no clear D. Germline assignment: CDR1 SNHLY and CDR2 FYNNEI. CDR3 length: 13 amino acids. The V end was cut by 8 bases, the J end by 9 bases, with 17 bases between. CDR3 protein: CASASLIRSTIYF. The CDR3 DNA follows: TGTGCCAGCGCTAGCTTGATTCGCAGCACCATATATTTT.

This chain connects TRBV4-3 to TRBJ2-1; maybe TRBD2 (5 bases). V was clipped by 1 base and J by 4 bases, with 11 bases between them. Germline loops: CDR1 LGHNA, CDR2 YSLEER. The CDR3 sequence is 15 residues long. CDR3 loop: CASSQVGERYNEQFF. The CDR3 nucleotides read TGCGCCAGCAGCCAAGTCGGGGAGCGGTACAATGAGCAGTTCTTC.

The chain is built from TRBV5-1 and TRBJ2-3; TRBD1 matches 8 bases. The V segment lost 5 bases and the J segment 2 bases; nucleotides outside the gene matches: 1. This CDR3 spans 13 amino acids. CDR1 SGHRS and CDR2 YFSETQ come from the germline V gene. Written as DNA, the CDR3 is TGCGCCAGCAGGGACAGGGACACAGATACGCAGTATTTT. This translates into CASRDRDTDTQYF.

A note on this clone: The sample has other DNA sequences that encode this CDR3 too. J is TRBJ2-3 and V is TRBV6-4; 10 bases are shared with TRBD1. J gave up 3 bases and V 4 bases, and 1 base lay outside the gene matches. The length of the CDR3 is 14 residues. In germline, CDR1 is MRHNA, CDR2 SNTAGT. Here the CDR3 DNA reads TGTGCCAGCAGTGGGACAGGGGGGACAGATACGCAGTATTTT. Protein product: CASSGTGGTDTQYF.

The V and J genes are TRBV7-2 and TRBJ2-3; possible D gene TRBD2, 6 bases. V shed 3 bases and J shed 4 bases, with 11 bases lying between them. Germline V gene data show CDR1 as SGHTA and CDR2 as FQGNSA. CDR3 length: 14 residues. The CDR3 sequence: CASSLGGAADTQYF. In DNA form, the CDR3 reads TGTGCCAGCAGCTTGGGCGGGGCGGCAGATACGCAGTATTTT.

CDR3 protein: CAGGQGSYEQYF. The CDR3, as DNA: TGTGCCGGGGGACAGGGGTCCTACGAGCAGTACTTC. The rearrangement uses TRBV2 and TRBJ2-7; 10 bases map to TRBD1. Germline CDR1 SNHLY, CDR2 FYNNEI. The CDR3 has 12 amino acids. V lost 11 bases, J lost 1 base, and 2 bases stayed unmatched.

The chain carries TRBV15 and TRBJ2-1, with 10 bases lining up with TRBD2. Germline trimming cut 0 bases from V and 8 bases from J; bases unmatched to any gene: 10. CDR1 is LNHNV and CDR2 is YYDKDF in the germline V gene (reference sequence). The CDR3 is 17 amino acids. The CDR3 DNA reads as TGTGCCACCAGCAGAGATCTAGCGACTAGCGGGTTCGATGAGCAGTTCTTC. This translates into CATSRDLATSGFDEQFF.

The chain combines TRBV4-2 with TRBJ2-2; D gene uncertain. From germline, CDR1 is LGHNA and CDR2 YNFKEQ. This CDR3 contains 17 residues. Trimming pared 0 bases from V and 4 bases from J, leaving 15 bases between. The CDR3 region is CASSQDADHSTTGELFF. The CDR3 coding sequence is TGTGCCAGCAGCCAAGATGCCGACCACAGTACCACCGGGGAGCTGTTTTTT.

The rearrangement links TRBV27 to TRBJ1-5; a possible D gene is TRBD1 (6 bases). V was cut by 8 bases and J by 3 bases, with 14 bases left in between. The CDR3 spans 14 residues. Germline V gene data show CDR1 as MNHEY and CDR2 as SMNVEV (reference sequence). The CDR3 nucleotides read TGTGCCAGCCGCTTCCAGGGGAACAATCAGCCCCAGCATTTT. Encoded protein: CASRFQGNNQPQHF.

This clone occurred once. This rearrangement joins TRBV9 to TRBJ2-3; 10 bases fit TRBD2. The V gene end was trimmed by 4 bases and the J gene end by 4 bases; junction bases not matched to a gene: 15. The CDR3 is made up of 18 amino acids. CDR1 is SGDLS and CDR2 is YYNGEE in the germline V gene. The CDR3 DNA follows: TGTGCCAGCAGCCCAGTCCGGGGACTAGCGTCCGCGGCAGATACGCAGTATTTT. Translation: CASSPVRGLASAADTQYF.

The V gene is TRBV5-5, the J gene TRBJ1-6; 9 nucleotides align to TRBD1. Germline CDR1 is SGHKS and CDR2 is YYEKEE (reference sequence). The CDR3 has 16 amino acids. Trimming removed 0 bases from V and 8 bases from J; junction bases left unmatched: 6. The CDR3 loop reads CASSLAWGQGDSPLHF. Here the CDR3 DNA reads TGTGCCAGCAGCTTGGCCTGGGGACAGGGCGATTCACCCCTCCACTTT.

Here the CDR3 DNA reads TGCAGCGTTGACGGCAGGGGCGATACCTACGAGCAGTACTTC. It is translated as CSVDGRGDTYEQYF. The chain employs TRBV29-1 and TRBJ2-7; perhaps TRBD1 as D (6 bases). Germline V CDR1 and CDR2: SQVTM, ANQGSEA. V was shortened by 3 bases and J by 2 bases, with 14 bases between the two germline ends. There are 14 residues in the CDR3.

The rearrangement uses TRBV28 and TRBJ2-1; D possibly corresponds to TRBD2 (6 bases). V lost 2 bases to trimming and J lost 10 bases, with 6 bases between them. There are 11 residues in the CDR3. Germline V gene data show CDR1 as MDHEN and CDR2 as SYDVKM. Here the CDR3 DNA reads TGTGCCAGCAGTTTAGCGGGAGAGCAGTTCTTC. Protein sequence: CASSLAGEQFF.

V is TRBV2 and J is TRBJ2-3; 10 bases agree with TRBD2. Trimming took 6 bases from V and 3 from J; bases not matched to a gene: 6. This CDR3 is built from 15 residues. The germline gives CDR1 SNHLY, CDR2 FYNNEI. CDR3 loop: CASSPFSGGTDTQYF. The CDR3 nucleotides read TGTGCCAGCAGCCCGTTTAGCGGGGGGACAGATACGCAGTATTTT.

V and J are TRBV9 and TRBJ2-7, with D maybe TRBD2 (6 bases). The CDR3 is made up of 13 amino acids. The V and J ends lost 0 bases and 5 bases respectively, with 9 bases between them. In germline, CDR1 is SGDLS, CDR2 YYNGEE. CDR3 nucleotide sequence: TGTGCCAGCAGCGTAGCGGGAGAGCACGAGCAGTACTTC. This gives the protein CASSVAGEHEQYF.

This chain links TRBV11-3 with TRBJ2-1, with 7 bases identical to TRBD2. V was pared by 5 bases and J by 9 bases, with 10 bases of the junction left unmatched. The CDR3 length is 14 residues. Per the germline V gene, CDR1 is SGHNT and CDR2 is YENEEA. The CDR3 loop reads CASSPGDYPGEQFF. CDR3 nucleotide sequence: TGTGCCAGCAGCCCGGGGGACTACCCGGGTGAGCAGTTCTTC. Drawing the rest from reference TRBV11-3 and TRBJ2-1, the complete variable domain is EAGVVQSPRYKIIEKKQPVAFWCNPISGHNTLYWYLQNLGQGPELLIRYENEEAVDDSQLPKDRFSAERLKGVDSTLKIQPAELGDSAVYLCASSPGDYPGEQFFGPGTRLTVL.

This chain uses TRBV12-3 or TRBV12-4 with TRBJ1-2; tentatively, D is TRBD1 (5 bases). V was pared by 4 bases and J by 5 bases, with 11 bases between. The CDR3 is 13 residues long. CDR3 loop: CASSSTDRYGYTF. The CDR3 region has the DNA TGTGCCAGCAGTTCCACCGACAGATATGGCTACACCTTC.

V gene TRBV7-2 combines with J gene TRBJ1-6; TRBD1 might be the D (6 bases). This CDR3 contains 15 residues. Germline V gene lookup returns CDR1 SGHTA and CDR2 FQGNSA. V lost 4 bases, J lost 7 bases, and 14 bases lay in between. CDR3 sequence (DNA): TGTGCCAGCAGCTACTCCAGGGGTAGCAATTCACCCCTCCACTTT. It codes for CASSYSRGSNSPLHF.

This sequence joins TRBV6-5 and TRBJ2-5; 8 bases are a match to TRBD1. Germline V gene sequence: CDR1 MNHEY, CDR2 SVGAGI. This CDR3 spans 13 amino acids. The V gene end was trimmed by 7 bases and the J gene end by 4 bases; junction bases not matched to a gene: 5. The CDR3: CASNRGTGETQYF. The CDR3 DNA sequence: TGTGCCAGCAACCGCGGGACAGGAGAGACCCAGTACTTC.

The genes are TRBV4-2 and TRBJ2-3; 9 positions agree with TRBD1. V lost 2 bases to trimming and J lost 3 bases; unmatched junction nucleotides: 6. CDR3 length equals 16 residues. Germline V gene data show CDR1 as LGHNA and CDR2 as YNFKEQ. The CDR3: CASSQTGGDVTDTQYF. CDR3 nucleotides: TGTGCCAGCAGCCAAACAGGGGGCGACGTAACAGATACGCAGTATTTT.

This clone was observed a handful of times. The chain links TRBV6-6 to TRBJ1-5, with TRBD1 as a possible D gene (5 bases). Trimming cost V 7 bases and J 3 bases, with 13 bases left between them. The CDR3 length is 14 residues. Per germline, CDR1 MNHNY and CDR2 SVGAGI (reference sequence). The CDR3 reads CASTDNRFNQPQHF. DNA for the CDR3: TGTGCCAGCACCGATAACAGGTTCAATCAGCCCCAGCATTTT.

The chain recombines TRBV28 with TRBJ2-1; no firm D call. V dropped 6 bases and J dropped 5 bases, with 5 bases sitting between them. The germline gives CDR1 MDHEN, CDR2 SYDVKM. The CDR3 runs to 11 residues. The CDR3 sequence: CASRQDNEQFF. CDR3 DNA: TGTGCCAGCAGGCAGGACAATGAGCAGTTCTTC.